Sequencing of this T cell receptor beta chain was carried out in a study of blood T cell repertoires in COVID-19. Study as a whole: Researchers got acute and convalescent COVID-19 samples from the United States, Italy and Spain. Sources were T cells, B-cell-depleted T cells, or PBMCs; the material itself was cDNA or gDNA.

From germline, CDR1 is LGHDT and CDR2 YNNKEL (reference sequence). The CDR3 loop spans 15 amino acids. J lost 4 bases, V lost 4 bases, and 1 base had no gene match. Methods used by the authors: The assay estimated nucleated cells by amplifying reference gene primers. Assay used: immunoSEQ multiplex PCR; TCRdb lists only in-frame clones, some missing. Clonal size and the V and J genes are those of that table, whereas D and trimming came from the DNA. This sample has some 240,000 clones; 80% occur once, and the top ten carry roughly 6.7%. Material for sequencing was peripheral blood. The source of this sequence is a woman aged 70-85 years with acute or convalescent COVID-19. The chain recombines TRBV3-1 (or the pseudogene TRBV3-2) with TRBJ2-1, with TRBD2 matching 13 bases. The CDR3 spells CASSLTSGGYNEQFF. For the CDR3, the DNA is TGTGCCAGCAGCCTGACTAGCGGGGGGTACAATGAGCAGTTCTTC.